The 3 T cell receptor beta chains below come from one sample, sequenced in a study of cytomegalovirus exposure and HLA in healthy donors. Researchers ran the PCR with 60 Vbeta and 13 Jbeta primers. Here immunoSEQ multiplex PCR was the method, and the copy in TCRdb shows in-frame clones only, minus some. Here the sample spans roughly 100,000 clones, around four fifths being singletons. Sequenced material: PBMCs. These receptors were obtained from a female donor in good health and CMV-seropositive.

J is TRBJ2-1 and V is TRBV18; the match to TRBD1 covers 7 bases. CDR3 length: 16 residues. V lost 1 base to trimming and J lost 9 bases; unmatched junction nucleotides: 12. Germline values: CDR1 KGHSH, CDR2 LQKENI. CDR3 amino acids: CASSPQERTGVVEQFF. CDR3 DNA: TGTGCCAGCTCACCACAGGAGCGGACAGGAGTTGTTGAGCAGTTCTTC.

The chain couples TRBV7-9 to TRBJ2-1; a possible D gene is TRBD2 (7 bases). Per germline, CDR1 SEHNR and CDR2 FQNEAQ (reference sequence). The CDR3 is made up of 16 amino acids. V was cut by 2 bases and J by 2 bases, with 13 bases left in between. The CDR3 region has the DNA TGTGCCAGCAGCTTAAGGGGGGGCCAAACCTACAATGAGCAGTTCTTC. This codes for CASSLRGGQTYNEQFF.

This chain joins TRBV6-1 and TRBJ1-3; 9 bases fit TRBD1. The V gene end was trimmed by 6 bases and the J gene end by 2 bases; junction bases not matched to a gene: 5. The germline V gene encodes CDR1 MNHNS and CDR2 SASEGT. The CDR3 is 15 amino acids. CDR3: CASREYRGPGNTIYF. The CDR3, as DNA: TGTGCCAGCAGGGAGTACAGGGGGCCTGGAAACACCATATATTTT.